The next 28 T cell receptor beta chains were all read from a single sample in a study of PD-1 blockade in classical Hodgkin lymphoma. Assay: immunoSEQ multiplex PCR; the TCRdb copy retains only in-frame clones and omits some. The sample lists tens of thousands of clones; around 66% were seen once. In every patient, relapse followed autologous stem cell transplantation, while exposure to brentuximab vedotin differed. This material consisted of peripheral blood mononuclear cells (PBMCs), taken at baseline. These TCRs come from a human donor with classical Hodgkin lymphoma.

The J gene is TRBJ2-5, the V gene TRBV7-3; D remains ambiguous. Germline CDR1 SGHTA, CDR2 FQGTGA. Trimming took 9 bases from V and 4 from J, leaving 6 bases between them. There are 10 residues in the CDR3. The CDR3 is CARGIETQYF. CDR3 DNA: TGTGCCAGGGGGATAGAGACCCAGTACTTC. The whole variable domain, remainder taken from reference TRBV7-3 and TRBJ2-5, is GAGVSQTPSNKVTEKGKYVELRCDPISGHTALYWYRQSLGQGPEFLIYFQGTGAADDSGLPNDRFFAVRPEGSVSTLKIQRTERGDSAVYLCARGIETQYFGPGTRLLVL.

This clone was seen a handful of times. The chain links TRBV5-6 to TRBJ1-5; D possibly corresponds to TRBD1 (5 bases). There are 16 residues in the CDR3. V gave up 0 bases and J gave up 0 bases, with 10 bases separating them. The germline gives CDR1 SGHDT, CDR2 YYEEEE. DNA for the CDR3: TGTGCCAGCAGCTTGGCATCAGGGTATAGCAATCAGCCCCAGCATTTT. Encoded protein: CASSLASGYSNQPQHF.

The chain recombines TRBV7-9 with TRBJ1-1; 9 nucleotides match TRBD1. CDR1 is SEHNR and CDR2 is FQNEAQ in the germline V gene (reference sequence). The CDR3 is 13 residues long. The V segment lost 5 bases and the J segment 6 bases; nucleotides outside the gene matches: 4. CDR3 amino acids: CASSRTGGPEAFF. The CDR3 nucleotides read TGTGCCAGCAGCCGCACAGGGGGCCCTGAAGCTTTCTTT.

This chain connects TRBV30 to TRBJ1-6; D might be TRBD1 (5 bases). The CDR3 consists of 15 residues. Germline CDR1 reads GTSNPN; CDR2 reads SVGIG (reference sequence). V was cut by 3 bases and J by 8 bases, with 17 bases left in between. Written as DNA, the CDR3 is TGTGCCTGGAGGAAACGGGGCGCTTGGGATTCACCCCTCCACTTT. It encodes CAWRKRGAWDSPLHF. The variable domain in full, with the rest retrieved from reference TRBV30 and TRBJ1-6, is SQTIHQWPATLVQPVGSPLSLECTVEGTSNPNLYWYRQAAGRGLQLLFYSVGIGQISSEVPQNLSASRPQDRQFILSSKKLLLSDSGFYLCAWRKRGAWDSPLHFGNGTRLTVT.

This sequence joins TRBV29-1 and TRBJ2-1; 14 nucleotides align to TRBD2. The CDR3 is made up of 18 amino acids. V gave up 6 bases and J gave up 5 bases; unmatched junction bases: 15. Germline assignment: CDR1 SQVTM and CDR2 ANQGSEA. The CDR3 spells CSVEGLAGDSRGNNEQFF. In DNA form, the CDR3 reads TGCAGCGTAGAGGGACTAGCGGGGGATTCTAGAGGGAACAATGAGCAGTTCTTC.

The table lists this clone with a count of one. J is TRBJ1-1 and V is TRBV9; 7 bases agree with TRBD1. Germline CDR1 and CDR2: SGDLS and YYNGEE. The CDR3 consists of 15 residues. Losses at the gene ends were 4 bases for V and 0 bases for J; bases not matched to a gene: 6. Here the CDR3 reads CASSPQGGLNTEAFF. In nucleotides, the CDR3 is TGTGCCAGCAGCCCCCAGGGGGGGTTGAACACTGAAGCTTTCTTT.

The V gene is TRBV28, the J gene TRBJ2-1; 13 bases line up with TRBD2. The CDR3 has 16 amino acids. In germline, CDR1 is MDHEN, CDR2 SYDVKM. V gave up 9 bases and J gave up 8 bases; unmatched junction bases: 13. Here the CDR3 reads CASRDRGTSGKDEQFF. The CDR3 DNA reads TGTGCCAGTCGGGACAGGGGGACTAGCGGGAAGGATGAGCAGTTCTTC.

The count of this clone is one. The rearrangement joins TRBV9 to TRBJ1-6; D not certain. CDR1 is SGDLS and CDR2 is YYNGEE in the germline V gene. V lost 0 bases, J lost 7 bases, and 11 bases lay in between. There are 15 residues in the CDR3. In DNA form, the CDR3 reads TGTGCCAGCAGCGTAGCTCCAGGCGGGAATTCACCCCTCCACTTT. Translated: CASSVAPGGNSPLHF.

Remarks on this clone: The same CDR3 also results from other DNA sequences found in this sample. This chain connects TRBV18 to TRBJ2-7; D possibly corresponds to TRBD2 (6 bases). The CDR3 contains 15 residues. Per germline, CDR1 KGHSH and CDR2 LQKENI. V was shortened by 2 bases and J by 4 bases, with 15 bases between the two germline ends. The CDR3 loop is CASSPVGTSQYEQYF. The DNA for the CDR3 is TGTGCCAGCTCACCAGTTGGGACTTCTCAATACGAGCAGTACTTC.

The chain recombines TRBV15 with TRBJ1-1; the match to TRBD1 covers 7 bases. The germline V gene encodes CDR1 LNHNV and CDR2 YYDKDF (reference sequence). CDR3 length equals 15 residues. V dropped 0 bases and J dropped 4; count of bases not matched to a gene: 5. For the CDR3, the DNA is TGTGCCACCAGCAGAGATAGGGGGCTTAGCACTGAAGCTTTCTTT. Translating it yields CATSRDRGLSTEAFF.

The chain is built from TRBV27 and TRBJ1-1; D is unclear. This CDR3 spans 14 amino acids. From germline, CDR1 is MNHEY and CDR2 SMNVEV (reference sequence). Deletions cut 3 bases from V and 0 bases from J, with 8 bases between. The CDR3 is CASSFARVNTEAFF. DNA for the CDR3: TGTGCCAGCAGTTTCGCCCGGGTGAACACTGAAGCTTTCTTT.

This clone was detected only once. The chain links TRBV6-5 to TRBJ1-5; D gene uncertain. Germline V lookup: CDR1 MNHEY, CDR2 SVGAGI. Trimming stripped 6 bases from V and 4 bases from J, with 10 bases between. The CDR3 has 13 amino acids. Here the CDR3 reads CASSPRYNQPQHF. The CDR3 DNA is TGTGCCAGCAGCCCACGATATAATCAGCCCCAGCATTTT.

The chain employs TRBV27 and TRBJ1-4; D is uncertain. Trimming shortened V by 9 bases and J by 3 bases, and 11 bases separated the two germline ends. The CDR3 runs 13 residues. The germline V gene encodes CDR1 MNHEY and CDR2 SMNVEV (reference sequence). This CDR3 is CASRPLANEKLFF. CDR3 coding DNA: TGTGCCAGTAGACCTTTGGCTAATGAAAAACTGTTTTTT.

This clone is a singleton in its sample. CDR3 amino acids: CASSQVPIGGGELFF. In DNA form, the CDR3 reads TGCGCCAGCAGCCAAGTACCCATAGGAGGCGGGGAGCTGTTTTTT. The chain joins TRBV4-1 to TRBJ2-2; perhaps TRBD2 as D (5 bases). Trimming removed 1 base at V and 7 bases at J, with 13 bases between. There are 15 residues in the CDR3. Germline-derived CDR1 and CDR2 are MGHRA and YSYEKL.

The chain joins TRBV7-2 to TRBJ2-7; TRBD1 matches 12 bases. The CDR3 is 16 residues long. Germline CDR1 and CDR2: SGHTA and FQGNSA. After removal of 5 bases from V and 7 bases from J, the junction contained 12 bases not matched to a gene. The CDR3 loop reads CASSLPPGQGAGEQYF. The CDR3 DNA follows: TGTGCCAGCAGCCTCCCCCCGGGACAGGGGGCCGGTGAGCAGTACTTC.

This clone was counted between two and nine times. The chain joins TRBV15 to TRBJ1-2; 7 bases map to TRBD1. Germline V lookup: CDR1 LNHNV, CDR2 YYDKDF (reference sequence). This CDR3 is built from 15 residues. J was trimmed by 4 bases and V by 0 bases; bases with no gene match: 5. The CDR3 region has the DNA TGTGCCACCAGCAGAGATCGGGGACAGACCTATGGCTACACCTTC. Protein: CATSRDRGQTYGYTF.

The rearrangement uses TRBV29-1 and TRBJ1-2, with D possibly being TRBD1 (5 bases). The ends were cut back, 6 bases at V and 5 bases at J, with 13 bases in the middle. The CDR3 is made up of 12 amino acids. CDR1 SQVTM and CDR2 ANQGSEA come from the germline V gene. CDR3: CSVLYRRYGYTF. CDR3 in DNA: TGCAGCGTACTATACAGGAGGTATGGCTACACCTTC.

The sample holds a few counts of this clone. The CDR3 sequence is CASSLTVQTQYF. The CDR3, as DNA: TGTGCCAGCAGCTTAACAGTGCAGACCCAGTACTTC. This chain connects TRBV5-5 to TRBJ2-5; D is ambiguous. The V end was cut by 2 bases, the J end by 6 bases, with 8 bases between. The CDR3 is made up of 12 amino acids. Germline lookup yields CDR1 SGHKS and CDR2 YYEKEE (reference sequence).

This clone was observed a single time. The chain links TRBV7-9 to TRBJ1-3, with D perhaps matching TRBD1 (6 bases). The CDR3 runs to 17 residues. Germline V gene sequence: CDR1 SEHNR, CDR2 FQNEAQ (reference sequence). V lost 5 bases and J 4 bases, leaving 21 bases between the germline ends. The CDR3: CASSPPLGGAQGNTIYF. The CDR3 nucleotides are TGTGCCAGCAGCCCCCCCCTAGGGGGGGCACAAGGAAACACCATATATTTT.

The rearrangement links TRBV11-3 to TRBJ2-7, with D possibly being TRBD1 (6 bases). Trimming shortened V by 5 bases and J by 0 bases, and 17 bases separated the two germline ends. Germline V CDR1 and CDR2: SGHNT, YENEEA. The CDR3 extends over 16 amino acids. This CDR3 reads CASSDAGQSPSYEQYF. Written as DNA, the CDR3 is TGTGCCAGCAGCGACGCCGGACAGTCTCCCTCCTACGAGCAGTACTTC.

This sequence joins TRBV9 and TRBJ1-5; TRBD1 matches 7 bases. Germline V gene sequence: CDR1 SGDLS, CDR2 YYNGEE. The CDR3 totals 13 residues. V gave up 4 bases and J gave up 4 bases; unmatched junction bases: 2. The CDR3 sequence is CASSKTGNQPQHF. The DNA of the CDR3 is TGTGCCAGCAGCAAGACAGGGAATCAGCCCCAGCATTTT.

The sample holds a few counts of this clone. The J gene is TRBJ2-5, the V gene TRBV2; 11 bases are a match to TRBD2. J gave up 3 bases and V 3 bases, and 15 bases lay outside the gene matches. CDR3 length: 19 residues. Germline V CDR1 and CDR2: SNHLY, FYNNEI. CDR3 loop: CASSDASGGPTIREETQYF. The CDR3 coding sequence is TGTGCCAGCAGTGACGCTAGCGGGGGGCCGACAATCCGCGAAGAGACCCAGTACTTC.

This clone was counted between two and nine times. The V gene is TRBV14, the J gene TRBJ2-4; maybe TRBD1 (6 bases). V was trimmed by 4 bases and J by 9 bases, leaving 10 bases between them. Germline-derived CDR1 and CDR2 are SGHDN and FVKESK. This CDR3 has 12 amino acids. The CDR3 region is CASSLIRGIQYF. The DNA for the CDR3 is TGTGCCAGCAGCCTGATCAGGGGCATTCAGTACTTC.

The chain recombines TRBV11-2 with TRBJ1-6; tentatively, D is TRBD1 (6 bases). The germline V and J ends were trimmed by 2 bases and 10 bases, with 18 bases remaining between them. The germline V gene encodes CDR1 SGHAT and CDR2 FQNNGV. CDR3 length equals 16 residues. CDR3 nucleotides: TGTGCCAGCAGCTTATGGCAGGGGTCTCAAGGCTCACCCCTCCACTTT. It translates to CASSLWQGSQGSPLHF.

The chain employs TRBV5-1 and TRBJ2-1, with a possible D match to TRBD1 (5 bases). CDR3 size: 13 residues. CDR1 and CDR2 from the germline V gene are SGHRS and YFSETQ. Trimming removed 4 bases from V and 3 bases from J, with 8 bases in between. DNA for the CDR3: TGCGCCAGCAGCCCGGACAACTACAATGAGCAGTTCTTC. This translates into CASSPDNYNEQFF.

This chain links TRBV7-9 with TRBJ2-7, with 11 bases that match TRBD1. Germline lookup yields CDR1 SEHNR and CDR2 FQNEAQ (reference sequence). The CDR3 is 14 amino acids. The junction had 4 bases not matched to a gene; V was cut back by 4 bases and J by 5 bases. CDR3 DNA sequence: TGTGCCAGCAGCTCCCAGGGACAGGGGGACGAGCAGTACTTC. Protein product: CASSSQGQGDEQYF.

This clone was seen a single time. The chain has TRBV4-1 and TRBJ2-5; perhaps D is TRBD1 or TRBD2 (7 bases each). TRBJ2-7 matches the DNA end more closely, so the J call is doubtful. Looked up from germline, CDR1 is MGHRA and CDR2 is YSYEKL. The CDR3 consists of 16 residues. The CDR3 reads CASSLPGGGSSGEQYF. The DNA for the CDR3 is TGCGCCAGCAGCCTCCCAGGGGGGGGTTCGTCAGGCGAGCAGTACTTC.

This clone was counted once. V gene TRBV4-1 combines with J gene TRBJ1-4; no clear D. CDR3 length: 18 residues. The V end lost 0 bases, the J end lost 0 bases, and 14 bases lay between the germline ends. CDR1 and CDR2 (germline): MGHRA, YSYEKL. CDR3 coding DNA: TGCGCCAGCAGCCAAGACCCCCCTACCGGAACAACTAATGAAAAACTGTTTTTT. Translating it yields CASSQDPPTGTTNEKLFF.